This entry lists 27 T cell receptor beta chains sequenced from one sample in a study of response to subunit inactivated influenza vaccine. One entry per CDR3 protein, called by TCRdb with MiXCR from the RT-PCR reads. Of roughly 290,000 distinct CDR3 sequences in the sample, 21% were seen once. The sample consisted of PBMCs from blood, taken roughly 20 months after vaccination. The receptors shown here come from a man between 50 and 69 years old who received an inactivated influenza vaccine.

The sample holds many counts of this clonotype. The V and J genes are TRBV5-5 and TRBJ1-1; D is possibly TRBD1 (5 bases). CDR3 size: 14 residues. Germline V gene data show CDR1 as SGHKS and CDR2 as YYEKEE (reference sequence). Trimming took 2 bases from V and 8 from J, leaving 16 bases between them. The CDR3 sequence: CASSLEGQSIEAFF. The CDR3 nucleotides read TGTGCCAGCAGCTTAGAGGGGCAAAGTATCGAAGCTTTCTTT.

This chain connects TRBV28 to TRBJ1-2, with D unresolved. The CDR3 is 15 residues long. V was pared by 6 bases and J by 3 bases, with 17 bases between. Germline lookup yields CDR1 MDHEN and CDR2 SYDVKM. The CDR3 DNA follows: TGTGCCAGCAGCTCTAGGATGTCGTGGGACTATGGCTACACCTTC. Translating gives CASSSRMSWDYGYTF.

This clonotype appeared a few times. V gene TRBV7-2 combines with J gene TRBJ1-5; no reliable D call. V was cut by 3 bases and J by 4 bases, with 13 bases left in between. CDR1 is SGHTA, CDR2 FQGNSA, per germline. CDR3 size: 15 residues. The CDR3 DNA reads TGTGCCAGCAGCTTGGAGGGCTCGGGGAATCAGCCCCAGCATTTT. This sequence encodes CASSLEGSGNQPQHF.

The V and J genes are TRBV6-2 or TRBV6-3 and TRBJ1-5; 8 bases fit TRBD1. After removal of 6 bases from V and 4 bases from J, the junction contained 11 bases not matched to a gene. The germline CDR1 and CDR2 sequences are MNHEY and SVGEGT. This CDR3 comprises 16 residues. The CDR3: CASSLRTGSPNQPQHF. CDR3 sequence (DNA): TGTGCCAGCAGCCTAAGGACAGGGAGCCCTAATCAGCCCCAGCATTTT.

This clonotype turned up a few times. The chain has TRBV29-1 and TRBJ2-1, with D perhaps TRBD2 (5 bases). This CDR3 spans 16 amino acids. The germline V and J ends were trimmed by 2 bases and 2 bases, with 16 bases remaining between them. Germline values: CDR1 SQVTM, CDR2 ANQGSEA. CDR3 nucleotides: TGCAGCGTTGAACGTTCCAGCGGAGTCACCTACAATGAGCAGTTCTTC. This gives the protein CSVERSSGVTYNEQFF.

This chain connects TRBV20-1 to TRBJ1-2; 7 positions match TRBD1. The CDR3 is 11 amino acids. J gave up 7 bases and V 7 bases, and 6 bases lay outside the gene matches. CDR1 is DFQATT, CDR2 SNEGSKA, per germline (reference sequence). CDR3 region: CSVGTDFGYTF. Written as DNA, the CDR3 is TGCAGTGTCGGGACAGATTTTGGCTACACCTTC.

This clonotype has a count of ten or more. The gene calls are TRBV29-1 and TRBJ1-2, with D maybe TRBD1 (6 bases). The germline V and J ends were trimmed by 3 bases and 0 bases, with 11 bases remaining between them. The CDR3 is 14 amino acids. Germline-derived CDR1 and CDR2 are SQVTM and ANQGSEA. The chain's CDR3 is CSVDRGFTNYGYTF. The CDR3 nucleotides are TGCAGCGTTGACAGGGGATTTACTAACTATGGCTACACCTTC.

The chain recombines TRBV6-2 or TRBV6-3 with TRBJ2-3; D is unresolved. Trimming stripped 0 bases from V and 5 bases from J, with 15 bases between. Germline loops: CDR1 MNHEY, CDR2 SVGEGT. The CDR3 runs 16 residues. The CDR3 nucleotides read TGTGCCAGCAGTTACTCGGTGCTCCCTCCTCTAGATACGCAGTATTTT. Its protein product is CASSYSVLPPLDTQYF.

Points on this clonotype: One end of the junction is discordant with germline, which a read error may explain. The V gene is TRBV7-9, the J gene TRBJ1-5; D possibly corresponds to TRBD1 (5 bases). In germline, CDR1 is SEHNR, CDR2 FQNEAQ (reference sequence). The CDR3 extends over 15 amino acids. The CDR3, as DNA: TGTGCCAGCAGCGACGGGAGGGGAGGCAATCAGCCCGAGCATTTT. Translated, it gives CASSDGRGGNQPEHF.

The CDR3: CAISESYATSPTDTQYF. The CDR3 DNA follows: TGTGCCATCAGTGAGTCGTATGCAACCTCCCCCACAGATACGCAGTATTTT. V is TRBV10-3 and J is TRBJ2-3; no clear D. The CDR3 covers 17 residues. Deletions cut 0 bases from V and 2 bases from J, with 15 bases between. The germline V gene has CDR1 ENHRY and CDR2 SYGVKD.

The chain has TRBV7-2 and TRBJ1-2; D gene uncertain. Deletions cut 1 base from V and 2 bases from J, with 23 bases between. CDR1 is SGHTA and CDR2 is FQGNSA in the germline V gene. CDR3 size: 19 residues. CDR3 sequence: CASSLGLSGFRQNNYGYTF. CDR3 nucleotides: TGTGCCAGCAGCTTAGGGCTATCCGGATTTAGACAAAACAACTATGGCTACACCTTC. The full variable domain, completed using reference TRBV7-2 and TRBJ1-2, is GAGVSQSPSNKVTEKGKDVELRCDPISGHTALYWYRQSLGQGLEFLIYFQGNSAPDKSGLPSDRFSAERTGGSVSTLTIQRTQQEDSAVYLCASSLGLSGFRQNNYGYTFGSGTRLTVV.

This clonotype appeared a few times. The chain recombines TRBV20-1 with TRBJ1-5; 10 bases are a match to TRBD1. The CDR3 sequence is 14 residues long. The germline CDR1 and CDR2 sequences are DFQATT and SNEGSKA (reference sequence). V trimming: 6 bases; J trimming: 5 bases; junction bases outside the gene matches: 7. CDR3: CSAEQGTGDQPQHF. For the CDR3, the DNA is TGCAGTGCCGAACAAGGGACAGGGGATCAGCCCCAGCATTTT.

The chain combines TRBV20-1 with TRBJ2-5; D is unclear. V was cut by 6 bases and J by 7 bases, with 12 bases left in between. Looked up from germline, CDR1 is DFQATT and CDR2 is SNEGSKA (reference sequence). CDR3 length: 11 amino acids. The CDR3 here is CSAQRPPTQYF. CDR3 bases: TGCAGTGCGCAAAGACCCCCGACCCAGTACTTC.

The V and J genes are TRBV2 and TRBJ2-7; TRBD2 is a possible D gene (7 bases). This CDR3 comprises 12 residues. V shed 11 bases and J shed 2 bases, with 13 bases lying between them. Per the germline V gene, CDR1 is SNHLY and CDR2 is FYNNEI. This CDR3 is CASGGSAYEQYF. Written as DNA, the CDR3 is TGTGCCTCGGGGGGCTCAGCCTACGAGCAGTACTTC.

The chain employs TRBV28 and TRBJ1-5; possible D gene TRBD1, 5 bases. This CDR3 contains 15 residues. Germline-derived CDR1 and CDR2 are MDHEN and SYDVKM. V shed 3 bases and J shed 4 bases, with 13 bases lying between them. CDR3 region: CASSFLDRTNQPQHF. Here the CDR3 DNA reads TGTGCCAGCAGTTTTCTCGACAGAACGAATCAGCCCCAGCATTTT.

This clonotype was seen a few times. The gene calls are TRBV11-2 and TRBJ1-6; D is ambiguous. Looked up from germline, CDR1 is SGHAT and CDR2 is FQNNGV. This CDR3 has 13 amino acids. Trimming cost V 1 base and J 9 bases, with 7 bases left between them. For the CDR3, the DNA is TGTGCCAGCAGCTTAGTAGACACTTCACCCCTCCACTTT. Its translation: CASSLVDTSPLHF.

The sample holds a few counts of this clonotype. The V call is TRBV28, the J call TRBJ1-2; 9 bases agree with TRBD1. The germline V gene encodes CDR1 MDHEN and CDR2 SYDVKM. The length of the CDR3 is 16 residues. With 5 bases clipped from V and 2 bases from J, the junction kept 9 bases outside the gene matches. In nucleotides, the CDR3 is TGTGCCAGCAGTCTGGATTTGGGGACAGGGAACTATGGCTACACCTTC. It encodes CASSLDLGTGNYGYTF.

This clonotype was seen only a few times. The chain recombines TRBV6-2 or TRBV6-3 with TRBJ2-4; a weak D match, TRBD2 (5 bases). Germline CDR1 is MNHEY and CDR2 is SVGEGT. V shed 6 bases and J shed 1 base, with 22 bases lying between them. This CDR3 has 18 amino acids. This CDR3 is CASRDAGLGSMAKNIQYF. In DNA, the CDR3 is TGTGCCAGCAGAGACGCGGGTCTCGGATCTATGGCCAAAAACATTCAGTACTTC.

This rearrangement joins TRBV19 to TRBJ2-5, with 8 positions matching TRBD1. This CDR3 contains 17 residues. The J segment lost 0 bases and the V segment lost 4 bases, leaving 10 bases of the junction unmatched. The germline V gene encodes CDR1 LNHDA and CDR2 SQIVND (reference sequence). CDR3 sequence: CASSTGTGWSYQETQYF. The CDR3 DNA sequence: TGTGCCAGTAGTACAGGGACAGGATGGTCTTACCAAGAGACCCAGTACTTC.

This chain joins TRBV20-1 and TRBJ2-5; 16 bases fit TRBD2. The CDR3 has 15 residues. J gave up 7 bases and V 3 bases, and 5 bases lay outside the gene matches. CDR1 is DFQATT and CDR2 is SNEGSKA in the germline V gene (reference sequence). The CDR3 sequence is CSASGTSGRGGTQYF. CDR3 coding DNA: TGCAGTGCTAGCGGGACTAGCGGGAGGGGTGGGACCCAGTACTTC.

The chain is built from TRBV24-1 and TRBJ2-7, with 8 bases that match TRBD1. The V gene end was trimmed by 5 bases and the J gene end by 0 bases; junction bases not matched to a gene: 14. This CDR3 region has 18 residues. Germline loops: CDR1 KGHDR, CDR2 SFDVKD. The CDR3 DNA sequence: TGTGCCACCAGTGCTACAGGGGGTTCCACTATGAGCTCCTACGAGCAGTACTTC. It specifies CATSATGGSTMSSYEQYF.

The chain combines TRBV12-3 or TRBV12-4 with TRBJ1-5; maybe TRBD1 (5 bases). With 7 bases removed from V and 2 bases from J, the gap between germline ends came to 12 bases. This CDR3 is 14 amino acids long. Here the CDR3 reads CASTAGVGNQPQHF. The DNA for the CDR3 is TGTGCCAGCACGGCGGGGGTAGGCAATCAGCCCCAGCATTTT.

This clonotype was counted between two and nine times. The gene calls are TRBV29-1 and TRBJ1-3, with D uncertain. Trimming removed 6 bases from V and 0 bases from J, with 12 bases in between. Germline CDR1 reads SQVTM; CDR2 reads ANQGSEA. CDR3 length equals 14 residues. CDR3 nucleotide sequence: TGCAGCGTAGGCGGGAAGACCTCTGGAAACACCATATATTTT. Amino acids: CSVGGKTSGNTIYF.

This clonotype was observed a handful of times. V usage is TRBV25-1 and J usage is TRBJ2-1; a weak D match, TRBD1 (5 bases). The CDR3 has 14 amino acids. Looked up from germline, CDR1 is MGHDK and CDR2 is SYGVNS. Deletions cut 4 bases from V and 3 bases from J, with 10 bases between. CDR3 sequence (DNA): TGTGCCAGCAGTGTCAGGGCTGGCTACAATGAGCAGTTCTTC. Protein product: CASSVRAGYNEQFF. Full variable domain (remainder filled in from reference TRBV25-1 and TRBJ2-1): EADIYQTPRYLVIGTGKKITLECSQTMGHDKMYWYQQDPGMELHLIHYSYGVNSTEKGDLSSESTVSRIRTEHFPLTLESARPSHTSQYLCASSVRAGYNEQFFGPGTRLTVL.

This clonotype was seen many times. The rearrangement links TRBV5-1 to TRBJ1-2; no clear D gene. This CDR3 is 16 amino acids long. The germline CDR1 and CDR2 sequences are SGHRS and YFSETQ. V lost 4 bases and J 0 bases, leaving 16 bases between the germline ends. CDR3 sequence reads: CASSTEIATTNYGYTF. The CDR3, as DNA: TGCGCCAGCAGCACGGAAATTGCCACAACTAACTATGGCTACACCTTC.

The chain employs TRBV28 and TRBJ2-5, with D unclear. V lost 3 bases and J lost 4, with 12 bases in between. The CDR3 extends over 14 amino acids. CDR1 and CDR2 from the germline V gene are MDHEN and SYDVKM. CDR3 DNA: TGTGCCAGCAGTTTTGGTCTAAAAGCAGAGACCCAGTACTTC. Residues: CASSFGLKAETQYF.

A few counts support this clonotype. The V gene is TRBV7-6, the J gene TRBJ1-3, with D hard to call. CDR1 is SGHVS and CDR2 is FNYEAQ in the germline V gene. V shed 4 bases and J shed 4 bases, with 14 bases lying between them. The CDR3 totals 15 residues. In DNA, the CDR3 is TGTGCCAGCAGCTCATACAAAGGCTCAGGAAACACCATATATTTT. Translated: CASSSYKGSGNTIYF.